The next 18 T cell receptor beta chains were all read from a single sample in a study of blood T cell repertoires in COVID-19. The repertoire was sequenced with immunoSEQ multiplex PCR; TCRdb's copy has only in-frame clones and lacks some. The top ten hold 4.1% of the sample, which has about 290,000 clones, around four fifths seen once. Sequencing was carried out using peripheral blood. The source of these receptors is a woman between 45 and 60 years old with active or convalescent COVID-19.

The V gene is TRBV18, the J gene TRBJ2-1; the match to TRBD2 covers 8 bases. The CDR3 has 15 residues. Germline V gene lookup returns CDR1 KGHSH and CDR2 LQKENI. With 3 bases clipped from V and 6 bases from J, the junction kept 7 bases outside the gene matches. The CDR3: CASSPEGLGLNEQFF. In DNA form, the CDR3 reads TGTGCCAGCTCACCGGAGGGACTAGGCCTCAATGAGCAGTTCTTC.

This sequence joins TRBV6-5 and TRBJ1-4; 8 bases match TRBD1. CDR1 is MNHEY and CDR2 is SVGAGI in the germline V gene. This CDR3 is 12 amino acids long. After removal of 6 bases from V and 8 bases from J, the junction contained 2 bases not matched to a gene. CDR3 region: CASSRGREKLFF. The CDR3 bases are TGTGCCAGCAGCAGGGGGCGAGAAAAACTGTTTTTT.

The rearrangement links TRBV3-1 (or the pseudogene TRBV3-2) to TRBJ2-3, with 10 bases fitting TRBD1. The V gene end was trimmed by 2 bases and the J gene end by 4 bases; junction bases not matched to a gene: 6. CDR1 LGHDT and CDR2 YNNKEL come from the germline V gene (reference sequence). This CDR3 has 16 residues. The CDR3 coding sequence is TGTGCCAGCAGCCAATCCGGGACAGGGGCCCCAGATACGCAGTATTTT. This translates into CASSQSGTGAPDTQYF.

V usage is TRBV24-1 and J usage is TRBJ1-5; D gene ambiguous. Between the trimmed V and J ends, which lost 7 bases and 2 bases, there was a span of 14 bases. Germline lookup yields CDR1 KGHDR and CDR2 SFDVKD. The CDR3 has 15 amino acids. CDR3 amino acids: CATSARESGNQPQHF. CDR3 in DNA: TGTGCCACCAGCGCAAGGGAGAGTGGCAATCAGCCCCAGCATTTT.

The CDR3 sequence: CASSGTGGENTEAFF. The CDR3 DNA follows: TGTGCCAGCAGTGGCACAGGGGGAGAGAACACTGAAGCTTTCTTT. V and J are TRBV25-1 and TRBJ1-1; 8 nucleotides line up with TRBD1. Losses at the gene ends were 4 bases for V and 1 base for J; bases not matched to a gene: 5. Germline CDR1 and CDR2: MGHDK and SYGVNS. The CDR3 length is 15 residues.

J is TRBJ1-2 and V is TRBV5-4; weak D call: TRBD1 (6 bases). Trimming cost V 4 bases and J 0 bases, with 13 bases left between them. The V gene's germline CDR1 is SGHNT and CDR2 YYREEE (reference sequence). The CDR3 totals 15 residues. CDR3 sequence (DNA): TGTGCCAGCAGCGGAAACAGGGAAACTAACTATGGCTACACCTTC. Translated, it gives CASSGNRETNYGYTF.

The rearrangement links TRBV5-1 to TRBJ2-1; 9 bases map to TRBD2. Looked up from germline, CDR1 is SGHRS and CDR2 is YFSETQ. This CDR3 spans 19 amino acids. The ends lost 0 bases at V and 5 bases at J; junction bases unmatched: 15. CDR3 protein: CASSLGLAGPPWVHNEQFF. Written as DNA, the CDR3 is TGCGCCAGCAGCTTGGGGCTAGCGGGGCCCCCATGGGTCCACAATGAGCAGTTCTTC.

This clone appeared a single time. The chain links TRBV29-1 to TRBJ1-2, with TRBD1 matching 7 bases. The trim removed 3 bases at V and 0 bases at J, leaving 13 bases unmatched. Germline values: CDR1 SQVTM, CDR2 ANQGSEA. The CDR3 consists of 17 residues. In DNA, the CDR3 is TGCAGCGTTGACAATCCCCGGGACAGTGGAGCTAACTATGGCTACACCTTC. This translates into CSVDNPRDSGANYGYTF.

This rearrangement joins TRBV5-1 to TRBJ2-4, with 7 bases fitting TRBD1. The V gene's germline CDR1 is SGHRS and CDR2 YFSETQ. This CDR3 has 15 residues. Germline trimming cut 1 base from V and 6 bases from J; bases unmatched to any gene: 7. CDR3 sequence: CASSLLSGGLNIQYF. DNA of the CDR3: TGCGCCAGCAGCTTGTTATCAGGGGGTTTAAACATTCAGTACTTC.

The gene calls are TRBV9 and TRBJ2-2, with a weak D call TRBD2 (5 bases). Germline V CDR1 and CDR2: SGDLS, YYNGEE. V was shortened by 2 bases and J by 6 bases, with 20 bases between the two germline ends. The CDR3 is 17 amino acids. CDR3 DNA: TGTGCCAGCAGCGTCCTCGGCACTAGGTCATTAGCCGGGGAGCTGTTTTTT. Its protein is CASSVLGTRSLAGELFF.

This chain uses TRBV28 with TRBJ1-2; 7 bases match TRBD1. The CDR3 contains 14 residues. The germline gives CDR1 MDHEN, CDR2 SYDVKM. Losses at the gene ends were 6 bases for V and 4 bases for J; bases not matched to a gene: 8. CDR3 in DNA: TGTGCCAGCAGATCACAGGGGATTGGCTATGGCTACACCTTC. As protein: CASRSQGIGYGYTF.

This clone was recorded only once. The CDR3 reads CATSRVQDSFSGANVLTF. CDR3 DNA sequence: TGTGCCACCAGCAGAGTTCAGGACTCCTTCTCTGGGGCCAACGTCCTGACTTTC. The V and J genes are TRBV15 and TRBJ2-6; perhaps TRBD2 as D (5 bases). The CDR3 totals 18 residues. Germline V CDR1 and CDR2: LNHNV, YYDKDF (reference sequence). V dropped 1 base and J dropped 0 bases, with 13 bases sitting between them.

The chain recombines TRBV5-1 with TRBJ1-6; unclear D gene. The V end lost 8 bases, the J end lost 0 bases, and 9 bases lay between the germline ends. Germline values: CDR1 SGHRS, CDR2 YFSETQ. The CDR3 extends over 14 amino acids. The CDR3 DNA reads TGCGCCAGTACCGGGAGCTCCTATAATTCACCCCTCCACTTT. Translated: CASTGSSYNSPLHF.

The chain is built from TRBV27 and TRBJ2-2; D not certain. The germline V and J ends were trimmed by 5 bases and 8 bases, with 9 bases remaining between them. There are 12 residues in the CDR3. Germline V gene sequence: CDR1 MNHEY, CDR2 SMNVEV (reference sequence). The CDR3 DNA sequence: TGTGCCAGCAGTCCCTATTTAGGGGAGCTGTTTTTT. Translated: CASSPYLGELFF.

This chain connects TRBV27 to TRBJ2-1; D gene ambiguous. Trimming removed 1 base at V and 5 bases at J, with 9 bases between. Looked up from germline, CDR1 is MNHEY and CDR2 is SMNVEV (reference sequence). This CDR3 contains 14 residues. CDR3 coding DNA: TGTGCCAGCAGTTTATATAGAACTAACAATGAGCAGTTCTTC. Its translation: CASSLYRTNNEQFF.

This chain links TRBV6-5 with TRBJ1-5, with D perhaps matching TRBD1 (5 bases). Germline-derived CDR1 and CDR2 are MNHEY and SVGAGI. The CDR3 contains 15 residues. V was clipped by 7 bases and J by 0 bases, with 13 bases between them. The DNA of the CDR3 is TGTGCCAGCACCTCCGGGACTGATAGCAATCAGCCCCAGCATTTT. Its translation is CASTSGTDSNQPQHF.

The chain joins TRBV28 to TRBJ1-2; D is ambiguous. Per the germline V gene, CDR1 is MDHEN and CDR2 is SYDVKM. This CDR3 comprises 13 residues. The V end was cut by 9 bases, the J end by 4 bases, with 15 bases between. The CDR3 DNA sequence: TGTGCCAGTTCCTCCCGAAGGAGCTATGGCTACACCTTC. Residues: CASSSRRSYGYTF.

The V call is TRBV19, the J call TRBJ1-5; a weak D match, TRBD1 (5 bases). The germline CDR1 and CDR2 sequences are LNHDA and SQIVND (reference sequence). V was pared by 0 bases and J by 1 base, with 10 bases between. This CDR3 has 16 residues. The DNA for the CDR3 is TGTGCCAGTAGTATAGACGGGGGGGGAAGCAATCAGCCCCAGCATTTT. Its translation is CASSIDGGGSNQPQHF.